This is a list of T cell receptor beta chains from one sample in a study of Ad26.COV2.S vaccination and SARS-CoV-2 variants. Sequenced by immunoSEQ multiplex PCR; TCRdb stores in-frame clones only, minus some. The sample includes approximately 300,000 clones, around 84% of them seen just once. The sample consisted of peripheral blood, taken in a trial of Ad26.COV2.S vaccine versus placebo. The receptors shown here come from a person between 18 and 65 years old who received the Ad26.COV2.S COVID-19 vaccine or a placebo. The CDR3 runs from the conserved cysteine through the conserved F or W. Fields, in order: V gene, D gene, J gene, CDR3 protein. The D gene is left open where the match is weak.

>TRBV30|-|TRBJ2-7
CAWAGVGAYEQYF
>TRBV9|-|TRBJ1-1
CASSVNTPGDPNTEAFF
>TRBV4-2|-|TRBJ2-2
CASSQEMGPNTGELFF
>TRBV4-3|TRBD1|TRBJ2-4
CASSQDPSGTGVAKNIQYF
>TRBV2|-|TRBJ2-2
CASRGHPNTGELFF
>TRBV11-2|-|TRBJ1-6
CASSLPPGGTGDSPLHF
>TRBV27|TRBD1|TRBJ1-1
CASSLRQGYTEAFF
>TRBV4-3|-|TRBJ2-7
CASSQDYRGSYEQYF
>TRBV24-1|-|TRBJ2-1
CATSDETDFNEQFF
>TRBV5-1|-|TRBJ2-2
CASSLSKVAAAELFF
>TRBV6-2/TRBV6-3|-|TRBJ2-7
CASTPDGNSYEQYF
>TRBV7-2|-|TRBJ1-3
CASSLNSRNTIYF
>TRBV6-5|-|TRBJ1-5
CASSYSGRRSNQPQHF
>TRBV30|TRBD1|TRBJ1-4
CAWRWGQLNEKLFF
>TRBV4-2|-|TRBJ1-1
CASSQGIGGEDTEAFF
>TRBV6-5|TRBD1|TRBJ1-2
CASTKGQGRYGYTF
>TRBV7-3|-|TRBJ2-3
CASSLGAGPAKDTQYF
>TRBV19|TRBD1|TRBJ1-5
CASSGPGRGQNQPQHF
>TRBV5-6|-|TRBJ1-1
CASSGPTAPGEAFF
>TRBV5-8|-|TRBJ1-2
CASSLTGRNGYTF
>TRBV11-2|TRBD1|TRBJ2-7
CASSYQTGAEQYF
>TRBV10-2|-|TRBJ2-5
CASSALQETQYF
>TRBV2|TRBD1|TRBJ1-1
CASTKDRANTEAFF
>TRBV5-1|-|TRBJ1-1
CASSSDGQPNTEAFF